Shown below are 25 T cell receptor beta chains from a single sample sequenced in a study of cytomegalovirus exposure and HLA in healthy donors. PCR involved 60 Vbeta and 13 Jbeta primers. Libraries were prepared by immunoSEQ multiplex PCR; TCRdb keeps only in-frame clonotypes and omits some of them. This sample has about 230,000 clones; over 65% occur once, and the top ten carry roughly 1.3%. The material sequenced was PBMCs. These receptors were taken from a human donor in good health.

The chain combines TRBV4-3 with TRBJ2-5, with D possibly being TRBD2 (6 bases). Germline V gene lookup returns CDR1 LGHNA and CDR2 YSLEER. V was pared by 6 bases and J by 2 bases, with 19 bases between. The CDR3 sequence is 16 residues long. CDR3 sequence (DNA): TGCGCCAGCAGTGCGACAGCCCGGGGGAGACAAGAGACCCAGTACTTC. Translation gives CASSATARGRQETQYF.

The chain carries TRBV5-1 and TRBJ2-3, with D maybe TRBD2 (6 bases). The CDR3 sequence is 16 residues long. Looked up from germline, CDR1 is SGHRS and CDR2 is YFSETQ. V lost 0 bases to trimming and J lost 1 base, with 12 bases between them. The CDR3, as DNA: TGCGCCAGCAGCTTGGTCGGAGTAGCGGGCACAGATACGCAGTATTTT. It encodes CASSLVGVAGTDTQYF.

In its sample, this clone was seen once. V and J are TRBV7-9 and TRBJ2-1; tentatively, D is TRBD2 (5 bases). V was clipped by 4 bases and J by 4 bases, with 26 bases between them. CDR3 length: 19 residues. Germline assignment: CDR1 SEHNR and CDR2 FQNEAQ (reference sequence). CDR3 in DNA: TGTGCCAGCAGCTCAACCCGAAGTGATGACGGGAAACCTTACAATGAGCAGTTCTTC. Translating gives CASSSTRSDDGKPYNEQFF.

The J gene is TRBJ2-2, the V gene TRBV19, with TRBD2 matching 10 bases. V dropped 1 base and J dropped 4; count of bases not matched to a gene: 0. This CDR3 has 15 amino acids. CDR1 is LNHDA and CDR2 is SQIVND in the germline V gene (reference sequence). For the CDR3, the DNA is TGTGCCAGTAGTATAGGGACTAGCGGCACCGGGGAGCTGTTTTTT. Its translation is CASSIGTSGTGELFF.

The chain has TRBV28 and TRBJ2-5; 11 bases agree with TRBD2. CDR1 is MDHEN, CDR2 SYDVKM, per germline. The CDR3 loop spans 19 amino acids. V was pared by 6 bases and J by 1 base, with 16 bases of the junction left unmatched. The CDR3 loop reads CASSPRVASGRTPQETQYF. For the CDR3, the DNA is TGTGCCAGCAGCCCTAGAGTGGCTAGCGGGAGGACACCCCAAGAGACCCAGTACTTC.

About this clone itself: The junction does not match germline at one end; this may be a read error. The chain couples TRBV7-9 to TRBJ1-5; D is possibly TRBD1 (5 bases). Germline lookup yields CDR1 SEHNR and CDR2 FQNEAQ (reference sequence). The CDR3 runs 12 residues. In DNA, the CDR3 is TGTTCCAGCAGCTTGGCAGGGCAGCCCCAGCATTTT. It is translated as CSSSLAGQPQHF.

To note about this clone: The sample has other DNA sequences that encode this CDR3 too. The V gene is TRBV7-3, the J gene TRBJ2-3, with 7 bases aligning to TRBD2. The CDR3 length is 14 residues. V lost 2 bases, J lost 4 bases, and 3 bases stayed unmatched. Germline V gives CDR1 SGHTA, CDR2 FQGTGA. This CDR3 is CASSLGGSADTQYF. The CDR3 DNA reads as TGTGCCAGCAGCTTAGGCGGGAGCGCAGATACGCAGTATTTT.

This chain uses TRBV4-3 with TRBJ2-1; 9 nucleotides align to TRBD2. This CDR3 contains 15 residues. V gave up 1 base and J gave up 10 bases; unmatched junction bases: 8. CDR1 is LGHNA and CDR2 is YSLEER in the germline V gene. This CDR3 is CASSQVSSGKDEQFF. CDR3 nucleotide sequence: TGCGCCAGCAGCCAAGTTTCTAGCGGGAAAGACGAGCAGTTCTTC.

The rearrangement links TRBV4-3 to TRBJ2-7; 11 bases align to TRBD2. The CDR3 extends over 16 amino acids. The germline V gene has CDR1 LGHNA and CDR2 YSLEER. V gave up 0 bases and J gave up 7 bases; unmatched junction bases: 8. The CDR3 sequence is CASSQDLAGGSGEQYF. Written as DNA, the CDR3 is TGCGCCAGCAGCCAAGATTTAGCGGGAGGGAGCGGAGAGCAGTACTTC.

The chain uses TRBV10-3 and TRBJ2-1; TRBD2 matches at 10 bases. The CDR3 contains 15 residues. Losses at the gene ends were 10 bases for V and 1 base for J; bases not matched to a gene: 7. In germline, CDR1 is ENHRY, CDR2 SYGVKD. The CDR3 coding sequence is TGTGCCACCAGGACTAGCGGTCATTCCTACAATGAGCAGTTCTTC. Protein: CATRTSGHSYNEQFF.

CDR3 region: CSVVPAGVFEQFF. The CDR3 DNA follows: TGCAGCGTTGTTCCAGCGGGAGTATTTGAGCAGTTCTTC. The J gene is TRBJ2-1, the V gene TRBV29-1; 8 nucleotides line up with TRBD2. This CDR3 spans 13 amino acids. In germline, CDR1 is SQVTM, CDR2 ANQGSEA. With 4 bases clipped from V and 9 bases from J, the junction kept 8 bases outside the gene matches.

The CDR3 sequence is CSVLGQGTGTEAFF. The CDR3 nucleotides are TGCAGCGTTTTGGGACAAGGAACAGGCACTGAAGCTTTCTTT. The chain combines TRBV29-1 with TRBJ1-1; D perhaps matches TRBD1 (6 bases). Germline CDR1 SQVTM, CDR2 ANQGSEA. Trimming removed 5 bases from V and 4 bases from J, with 17 bases in between. The CDR3 loop spans 14 amino acids. Using reference TRBV29-1 and TRBJ1-1 for the parts outside the CDR3, the full variable domain is SAVISQKPSRDICQRGTSLTIQCQVDSQVTMMFWYRQQPGQSLTLIATANQGSEATYESGFVIDKFPISRPNLTFSTLTVSNMSPEDSSIYLCSVLGQGTGTEAFFGQGTRLTVV.

CDR3 loop: CASSDRQGWGTEAFF. CDR3 coding DNA: TGTGCCAGCAGTGACCGACAGGGTTGGGGCACTGAAGCTTTCTTT. J is TRBJ1-1 and V is TRBV6-1, with TRBD1 identical over 7 bases. The V segment lost 3 bases and the J segment 4 bases; nucleotides outside the gene matches: 8. Looked up from germline, CDR1 is MNHNS and CDR2 is SASEGT. This CDR3 region has 15 residues.

Remarks on this clone: The sample contains more than one DNA sequence encoding this CDR3. This rearrangement joins TRBV2 to TRBJ1-5, with D unclear. V was clipped by 4 bases and J by 0 bases, with 10 bases between them. CDR3 length: 15 residues. Germline V gene data show CDR1 as SNHLY and CDR2 as FYNNEI. The CDR3 sequence: CASSGPGYSNQPQHF. Here the CDR3 DNA reads TGTGCCAGCAGTGGCCCGGGGTATAGCAATCAGCCCCAGCATTTT.

In nucleotides, the CDR3 is TGTGCCAGCAGTGAGGTTGGAGGGGCAGGGGGGCACACCCAGTACTTC. This codes for CASSEVGGAGGHTQYF. This chain connects TRBV25-1 to TRBJ2-5; TRBD1 might be the D (7 bases). This CDR3 is 16 amino acids long. V was cut by 3 bases and J by 8 bases, with 22 bases left in between. Germline V gives CDR1 MGHDK, CDR2 SYGVNS.

About this clone itself: The same CDR3 is also encoded by other DNA sequences in this sample. The chain joins TRBV29-1 to TRBJ2-2, with a weak D call TRBD2 (6 bases). Germline loops: CDR1 SQVTM, CDR2 ANQGSEA. CDR3 size: 13 residues. V was trimmed by 3 bases and J by 4 bases, leaving 9 bases between them. The CDR3: CSVDRGGTGELFF. The CDR3 DNA follows: TGCAGCGTTGACCGGGGAGGCACCGGGGAGCTGTTTTTT.

This clone was seen only once. The gene calls are TRBV11-2 and TRBJ2-7, with 8 bases that match TRBD2. CDR1 and CDR2 (germline): SGHAT, FQNNGV. With 1 base clipped from V and 4 bases from J, the junction kept 9 bases outside the gene matches. This CDR3 region has 16 residues. As DNA, the CDR3 is TGTGCCAGCAGCTTAGTCCTCAGACTAGCGAGATACGAGCAGTACTTC. It specifies CASSLVLRLARYEQYF.

The chain links TRBV19 to TRBJ2-3, with 7 bases identical to TRBD2. Germline trimming cut 4 bases from V and 2 bases from J; bases unmatched to any gene: 21. Germline values: CDR1 LNHDA, CDR2 SQIVND (reference sequence). The CDR3 has 20 amino acids. The CDR3 region has the DNA TGTGCCAGTAGTAGTACGTATAGGCGGGAGTTCATTCGGCACACAGATACGCAGTATTTT. It codes for CASSSTYRREFIRHTDTQYF.

The chain recombines TRBV19 with TRBJ2-3; maybe TRBD2 (7 bases). Trimming removed 10 bases from V and 0 bases from J, with 23 bases in between. This CDR3 has 17 residues. Germline CDR1 is LNHDA and CDR2 is SQIVND (reference sequence). The chain's CDR3 is CANRLYVGRGSTDTQYF. Written as DNA, the CDR3 is TGTGCCAACCGCCTCTACGTGGGGAGGGGGAGCACAGATACGCAGTATTTT.

This clone has a single count. The chain is built from TRBV5-1 and TRBJ2-1; D remains unclear. V was trimmed by 6 bases and J by 0 bases, leaving 10 bases between them. Germline V gene data show CDR1 as SGHRS and CDR2 as YFSETQ. The length of the CDR3 is 14 residues. The CDR3 nucleotides are TGCGCCAGCACCGAGACGGGCTCCTACAATGAGCAGTTCTTC. Encoded protein: CASTETGSYNEQFF.

This chain uses TRBV2 with TRBJ2-1, with D perhaps matching TRBD2 (6 bases). CDR1 is SNHLY, CDR2 FYNNEI, per germline. This CDR3 has 15 amino acids. Trimming removed 4 bases at V and 2 bases at J, with 12 bases between. The CDR3 loop reads CASSGRGTTYNEQFF. The CDR3 coding sequence is TGTGCCAGCAGTGGACGCGGGACCACCTACAATGAGCAGTTCTTC.

This clone was observed once. V and J are TRBV7-3 and TRBJ2-2; D unclear. CDR3 length: 14 residues. Germline lookup yields CDR1 SGHTA and CDR2 FQGTGA. Trimming shortened V by 2 bases and J by 0 bases, and 4 bases separated the two germline ends. CDR3 in DNA: TGTGCCAGCAGCTTATTATCGAACACCGGGGAGCTGTTTTTT. This sequence encodes CASSLLSNTGELFF.

The chain couples TRBV10-3 to TRBJ2-4; a weak D match, TRBD1 (5 bases). The germline V and J ends were trimmed by 3 bases and 6 bases, with 9 bases remaining between them. Germline CDR1 ENHRY, CDR2 SYGVKD. The CDR3 is 13 amino acids. The CDR3 nucleotides read TGTGCCATCAGTGACAGGGCCCCAAACATTCAGTACTTC. Translation: CAISDRAPNIQYF.

Here the CDR3 DNA reads TGCGCCAGCAGCCAACCGGACAGGGATAGGGTCAGGGGCTACACCTTC. Translation gives CASSQPDRDRVRGYTF. This chain links TRBV4-1 with TRBJ1-2, with 8 bases that match TRBD1. The V and J ends lost 2 bases and 8 bases, in that order; junction bases with no gene match: 13. The germline gives CDR1 MGHRA, CDR2 YSYEKL. The CDR3 totals 16 residues.

V usage is TRBV6-5 and J usage is TRBJ2-5, with D tentatively TRBD2 (7 bases). Trimming removed 3 bases at V and 5 bases at J, with 16 bases between. From germline, CDR1 is MNHEY and CDR2 SVGAGI. CDR3 length: 15 amino acids. Written as DNA, the CDR3 is TGTGCCAGCAGTTATTGGGCGGGGGCGCGGGAGACCCAGTACTTC. Residues: CASSYWAGARETQYF.